Sequencing of this T cell receptor beta chain was carried out in a study of blood T cell repertoires in COVID-19. About the study: Samples representing acute and convalescent COVID-19 were sourced from the United States, Italy and Spain.

The CDR3 is 17 residues long. Germline V gives CDR1 SGHNT, CDR2 YYREEE (reference sequence). Trimming cost V 3 bases and J 0 bases, with 16 bases left between them. The cohort comprised adults aged about 18 to 100 years residing in some 24 US areas. Researchers sorted participants into cohorts using their self-reported clinical history. Cohort 3 recovery required two negative PCRs, clearance, or symptom resolution. TCRdb's table, derived via immunoSEQ multiplex PCR, lists solely in-frame clones and lacks some. The table has 200,000 to 250,000 clones, approximately 84% seen once. The sequence came from a man aged 55-75 years who had recovered from COVID-19. The sample comprised PBMCs or T cells enriched from blood (not recorded which). This sequence joins TRBV5-4 and TRBJ1-3; D is unclear. CDR3 coding DNA: TGTGCCAGCAGCTACAGAGGGATGGAAGACTCTGGAAACACCATATATTTT. This translates into CASSYRGMEDSGNTIYF.